This paragraph covers one TCR beta chain sequence. Profiling relied on immunoSEQ multiplex PCR, and the TCRdb table lists in-frame clones only, not all of them. The sample has 700,000 to 750,000 clones, approximately 85% seen once; the top ten hold over 0.008%. V shed 5 bases and J 7 bases; nucleotides not matched to a gene: 12. This CDR3 is 15 amino acids long. The V gene's germline CDR1 is MDHEN and CDR2 SYDVKM. This sample is part of a study of shared T cell receptors in the human thymus. This sample also appeared in a second study, on human thymus T cells. That paper notes: Thymic resections from corrective heart surgery supplied the tissue. Thymic and blood repertoires seemed to favor certain V and J genes. Unrelated people showed highly overlapping thymic repertoires, related research reported.

V gene TRBV28 combines with J gene TRBJ1-1; 8 bases align to TRBD1. Sequencing was performed on thymocytes. The TCR was taken from a girl under two years old with a congenital heart defect. CDR3 in amino acids: CASSNPIQGDSEAFF. The CDR3, as DNA: TGTGCCAGCAGTAACCCGATACAGGGGGATAGTGAAGCTTTCTTT. The variable domain in full, with the rest retrieved from reference TRBV28 and TRBJ1-1, is DVKVTQSSRYLVKRTGEKVFLECVQDMDHENMFWYRQDPGLGLRLIYFSYDVKMKEKGDIPEGYSVSREKKERFSLILESASTNQTSMYLCASSNPIQGDSEAFFGQGTRLTVV.